This TCR beta chain came from a study of T cells in Graves' hyperthyroidism and ophthalmopathy. Graves' hyperthyroidism showing no ophthalmopathy progression within 18 months was considered stable. Out of approximately 10 ml of fresh peripheral blood came the PBMCs. Notes on the study in general: Most clonotypes expanded in thyroid above 0.001 were likewise present in blood. The model anticipated ophthalmopathy a median about 7.1 months pre-onset.

This clonotype was picked up many times. Its specificity is not known. It was RNA transcripts that yielded the amplified TCR beta CDR3 regions. Initially, a first-round RT-PCR of the TCR CDR3 employed the HTBI primer set. TCRdb reprocessed the multiplex PCR reads with MiXCR, giving one entry per CDR3 protein. The sample consists of some 350,000 distinct CDR3 sequences, over 15% of them appearing once. Germline V gives CDR1 GTSNPN, CDR2 SVGIG (reference sequence). Trimming cost V 3 bases and J 6 bases, with 14 bases left between them. This CDR3 has 13 residues. The sequencing input was blood. The rearrangement links TRBV30 to TRBJ1-1; D is unclear. This sequence originates from a woman younger than 30 with Graves' hyperthyroidism. The CDR3 spells CAWSILFGAEAFF. The CDR3 DNA reads as TGTGCCTGGAGCATCCTGTTCGGGGCTGAAGCTTTCTTT.